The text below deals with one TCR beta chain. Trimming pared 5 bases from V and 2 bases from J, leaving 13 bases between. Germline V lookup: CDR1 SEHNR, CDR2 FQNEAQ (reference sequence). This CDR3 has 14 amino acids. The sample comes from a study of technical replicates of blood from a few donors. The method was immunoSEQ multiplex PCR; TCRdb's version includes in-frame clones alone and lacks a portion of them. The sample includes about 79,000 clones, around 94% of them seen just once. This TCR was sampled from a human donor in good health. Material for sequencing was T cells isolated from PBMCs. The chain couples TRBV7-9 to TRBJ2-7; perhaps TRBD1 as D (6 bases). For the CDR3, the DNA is TGTGCCAGCAGCCGAACGGACAGACCCTACGAGCAGTACTTC. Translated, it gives CASSRTDRPYEQYF.